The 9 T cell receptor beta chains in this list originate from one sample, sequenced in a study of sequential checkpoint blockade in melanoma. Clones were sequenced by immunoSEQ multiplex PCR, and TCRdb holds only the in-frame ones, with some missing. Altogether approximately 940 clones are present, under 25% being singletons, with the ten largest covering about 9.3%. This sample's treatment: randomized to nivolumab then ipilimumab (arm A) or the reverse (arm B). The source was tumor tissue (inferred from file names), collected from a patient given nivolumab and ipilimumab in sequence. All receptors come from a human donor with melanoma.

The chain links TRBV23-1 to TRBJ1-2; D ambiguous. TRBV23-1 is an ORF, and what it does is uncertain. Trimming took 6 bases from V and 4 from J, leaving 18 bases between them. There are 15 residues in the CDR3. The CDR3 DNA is TGCGCCAGCAGCCAAGTTCCAGGCGAGATCTATGGCTACACCTTC. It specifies CASSQVPGEIYGYTF.

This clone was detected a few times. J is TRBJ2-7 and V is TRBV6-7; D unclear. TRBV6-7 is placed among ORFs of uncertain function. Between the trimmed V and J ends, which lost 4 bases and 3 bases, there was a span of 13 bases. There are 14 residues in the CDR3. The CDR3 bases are TGTGCCAGCAGTTCCCCTCCCCCGCACTACGAGCAGTACTTC. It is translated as CASSSPPPHYEQYF.

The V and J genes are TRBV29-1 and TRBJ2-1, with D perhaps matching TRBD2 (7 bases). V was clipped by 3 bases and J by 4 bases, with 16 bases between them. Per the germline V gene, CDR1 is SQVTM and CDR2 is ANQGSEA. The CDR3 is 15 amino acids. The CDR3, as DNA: TGCAGCGTTGAGGGGGGGCCCAGGGTTTACAATGAGCAGTTCTTC. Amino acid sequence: CSVEGGPRVYNEQFF.

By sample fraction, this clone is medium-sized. CDR3 nucleotides: TGTGCCAGCGAGGGACTACAGGGGAACTACGAGCAGTACTTC. Encoded protein: CASEGLQGNYEQYF. The V call is TRBV6-8, the J call TRBJ2-7; the D call may be TRBD1 or TRBD2 (7 bases each). The CDR3 is 14 residues long. Germline loops: CDR1 MNHGY, CDR2 SAAAGT. Trimming shortened V by 8 bases and J by 3 bases, and 17 bases separated the two germline ends.

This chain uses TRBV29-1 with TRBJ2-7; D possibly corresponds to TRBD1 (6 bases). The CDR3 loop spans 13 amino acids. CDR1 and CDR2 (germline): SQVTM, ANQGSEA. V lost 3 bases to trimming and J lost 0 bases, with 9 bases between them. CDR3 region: CSVDTGSSYEQYF. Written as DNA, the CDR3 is TGCAGCGTTGATACAGGGTCCTCCTACGAGCAGTACTTC.

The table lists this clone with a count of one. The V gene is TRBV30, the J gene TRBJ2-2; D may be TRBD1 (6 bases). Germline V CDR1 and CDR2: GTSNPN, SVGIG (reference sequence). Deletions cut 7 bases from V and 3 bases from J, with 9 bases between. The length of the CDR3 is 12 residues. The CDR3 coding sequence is TGTGCCTACAACAGGGACACCGGGGAGCTGTTTTTT. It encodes CAYNRDTGELFF.

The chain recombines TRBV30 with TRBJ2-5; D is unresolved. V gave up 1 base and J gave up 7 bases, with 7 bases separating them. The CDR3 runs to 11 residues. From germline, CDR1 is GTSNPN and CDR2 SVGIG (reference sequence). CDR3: CAWSDFRTQYF. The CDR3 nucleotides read TGTGCCTGGAGTGATTTCAGGACCCAGTACTTC.

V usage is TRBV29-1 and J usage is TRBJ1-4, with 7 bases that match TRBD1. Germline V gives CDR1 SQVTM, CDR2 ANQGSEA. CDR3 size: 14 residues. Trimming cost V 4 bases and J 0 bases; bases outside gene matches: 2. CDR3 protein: CSVGTGATNEKLFF. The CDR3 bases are TGCAGCGTTGGAACAGGGGCAACTAATGAAAAACTGTTTTTT. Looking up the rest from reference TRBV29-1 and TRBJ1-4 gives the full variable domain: SAVISQKPSRDICQRGTSLTIQCQVDSQVTMMFWYRQQPGQSLTLIATANQGSEATYESGFVIDKFPISRPNLTFSTLTVSNMSPEDSSIYLCSVGTGATNEKLFFGSGTQLSVL.

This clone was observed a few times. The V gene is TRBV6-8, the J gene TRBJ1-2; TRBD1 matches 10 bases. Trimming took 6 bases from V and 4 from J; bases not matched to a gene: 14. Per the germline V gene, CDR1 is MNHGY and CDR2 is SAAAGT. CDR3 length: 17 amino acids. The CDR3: CASSPWDRGAPLYGYTF. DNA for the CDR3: TGTGCCAGCAGCCCCTGGGACAGGGGTGCCCCCCTCTATGGCTACACCTTC.